This is a list of T cell receptor beta chains from one sample in a study of CD8 T cells in acute hepatitis C reinfection. This table comes from immunoSEQ multiplex PCR, and its TCRdb copy is limited to in-frame clones, with some not included. The sample consists of 1,200 or so clones, about three fifths of them appearing once. Sequences were derived from HCV NS3-1073 tetramer-sorted CD8+ T cells from PBMCs, sampled at follow-up. These receptors originate from a man aged 35 to 55 who spontaneously cleared hepatitis C infection. CDR3s include the opening cysteine and the closing phenylalanine or tryptophan. The D gene is left open where the match is weak. Expanded clones get a size class; other rows say once, few or many, or leave the size out.

cdr3_nt cdr3_aa j_call cdr3_length clone_size d_call v_call
TGTGCCAGCAGCCAAGAAGTTGGGCGCTGGGGGGAAGCTTTCTTT CASSQEVGRWGEAFF TRBJ1-1 15 . . TRBV4-2
TGTGCCAGCAGTTCTGTCCCTGGGTGGCAGGGGCCGAGGGATGAAGCTTTCTTT CASSSVPGWQGPRDEAFF TRBJ1-1 18 . . TRBV28
TGTGCCAGCAGTTTAGGGGGAACTAATGAAAAACTGTTTTTT CASSLGGTNEKLFF TRBJ1-4 14 . . TRBV28
TGTGCCACCAGCATATTGACACCGAACACTGAAGCTTTCTTT CATSILTPNTEAFF TRBJ1-1 14 . . TRBV15
TGCAGCGTTGAAGGTCTAGCCGCAGATACGCAGTATTTT CSVEGLAADTQYF TRBJ2-3 13 . . TRBV29-1
TGTGCCAGCAGTGAATTCTCAGGACAGGGGGCCGACGGCTACACCTTC CASSEFSGQGADGYTF TRBJ1-2 16 few TRBD1 TRBV6-1
TGCGCCAGCAGCCAAGATCGAATGGGGCAGGGTGGTGTGTATGGCTACACCTTC CASSQDRMGQGGVYGYTF TRBJ1-2 18 . . TRBV4-1
TGTGCCAGCAGCACGGCCTTATACCATGCAAGTCGGGCCAACGTCCTGACTTTC CASSTALYHASRANVLTF TRBJ2-6 18 . . TRBV7-9
TGTGCCAGCGGACCAGTACCGAACACTGAAGCTTTCTTT CASGPVPNTEAFF TRBJ1-1 13 . . TRBV28
TGTGCCAGCAGCTTGGCCTTGAGCTTCGGGACAGGGGTCGACGAGCAGTACTTC CASSLALSFGTGVDEQYF TRBJ2-7 18 . TRBD1 TRBV5-5
TGTGCCAGCAGCCTCAATTTCGGGACAGGGGGCTTGAGGCCTGAAGCTTTCTTT CASSLNFGTGGLRPEAFF TRBJ1-1 18 . TRBD1 TRBV28
TGCGCCAGCAGCCAAGAGGTACCGGGACAGGGAATAGGGGAGCAGTACTTC CASSQEVPGQGIGEQYF TRBJ2-7 17 . TRBD1 TRBV4-3
TGTGCCAGCAGTGATATGGGGTCGGGGGGCAATGAGCAGTTCTTC CASSDMGSGGNEQFF TRBJ2-1 15 . TRBD2 TRBV6-1
TGTGCCAGCAGTGACGGAGTAGGGGGAGACAATCAGCCCCAGCATTTT CASSDGVGGDNQPQHF TRBJ1-5 16 . . TRBV6-1
TGTGCCAGCAGCTTATTCTCTAGCGGGGGATTTCCAGATACGCAGTATTTT CASSLFSSGGFPDTQYF TRBJ2-3 17 . TRBD2 TRBV7-2
TGTGCCAGCAGTCCCCGGGTTTCAACCGGGGAGCTGTTTTTT CASSPRVSTGELFF TRBJ2-2 14 few . TRBV2
TGTGCCAGCAGGGCCGGCCTGGGCAGCGAGACCTTC CASRAGLGSETF TRBJ1-2 12 . . TRBV6-1
TGTGCCAGCAGCTTTTGGTCCGACGGCACAGATACGCAGTATTTT CASSFWSDGTDTQYF TRBJ2-3 15 . . TRBV5-6
TGCGCCAGCAGCCAGGGACAGCTTAATGAAAAACTGTTTTTT CASSQGQLNEKLFF TRBJ1-4 14 . TRBD1 TRBV4-3
TGTGCCAGCAGTCCGGACTTTCAAGATACGCAGTATTTT CASSPDFQDTQYF TRBJ2-3 13 few . TRBV6-4
TGTGCCAGCAGTTACAACAATGAGCAGTTCTTC CASSYNNEQFF TRBJ2-1 11 . . TRBV6-5
TGTGCCAGCAGCCCGTACCGAGGAGGGGGCATCCTCACCGGGGAGCTGTTTTTT CASSPYRGGGILTGELFF TRBJ2-2 18 once . TRBV11-2
TGTGCCAGCAGCTTAGAGACTAGCGGGGGGTACCAAGAGACCCAGTACTTC CASSLETSGGYQETQYF TRBJ2-5 17 . TRBD2 TRBV7-2
TGTGCCAGCGGTCGCGCGGGGGGGACGCAGTATTTT CASGRAGGTQYF TRBJ2-3 12 . TRBD2 TRBV7-6
TGTGCCAGTAGTATGGGTGGGGGGGCCCCCCATGAGCAGTTCTTC CASSMGGGAPHEQFF TRBJ2-1 15 few . TRBV19
TGTGCCAGCAGCAGACAGGTCCCGGAGAGGAACACTGAAGCTTTCTTT CASSRQVPERNTEAFF TRBJ1-1 16 . . TRBV5-6
TGTGCCAGCAGTTCCCTAGAGGACGGGACACCTTTTTCCTACGAGCAGTACTTC CASSSLEDGTPFSYEQYF TRBJ2-7 18 . . TRBV5-5
TGTGCCAGCTCCCCCCACCCCGGCAAGGCAACCTACGAGCAGTACTTC CASSPHPGKATYEQYF TRBJ2-7 16 few . TRBV28
TGTGCCAGCAGTTCTTACCCCGGACAGCGAGCTAACTATGGCTACACCTTC CASSSYPGQRANYGYTF TRBJ1-2 17 few . TRBV27
TGTGCCAGCAGCCAAGTCCTCGAGGAGAATTCACCCCTCCACTTT CASSQVLEENSPLHF TRBJ1-6 15 . . TRBV4-2
TGTGCCAGCAGTGACAGGGAGGAAGAAGCTTTCTTT CASSDREEEAFF TRBJ1-1 12 . . TRBV2
TGTGCCAGCAGCAAAGCGCTTTTAGGGTTGCTGGGACAGTTAAACAATGAGCAGTTCTTC CASSKALLGLLGQLNNEQFF TRBJ2-1 20 . . TRBV21-1
TGTGCCAGCAGTCCTAGACAGGGGGGCTATGGCTACACCTTC CASSPRQGGYGYTF TRBJ1-2 14 few TRBD1 TRBV6-1
TGTGCCAGCAGCATGGGGGATAGCACTGAAGCTTTCTTT CASSMGDSTEAFF TRBJ1-1 13 . . TRBV6-1
TGTGCCAGCAGCCGGGACAGCGAGGGGAACTATGGCTACACCTTC CASSRDSEGNYGYTF TRBJ1-2 15 few TRBD1 TRBV5-6
TGTGCCAGCAGCGTAATTGAGGGCACTGAAGCTTTCTTT CASSVIEGTEAFF TRBJ1-1 13 few . TRBV9
TGTGCCAGCAGCTTAATGGGCCAGGGTGGTCCCTATGGCTACACCTTC CASSLMGQGGPYGYTF TRBJ1-2 16 few . TRBV7-3
TGTGCCAGCAGCCCCAGCTACGCTGTACAGGCCGAATACCTCAATGAGCAGTTCTTC CASSPSYAVQAEYLNEQFF TRBJ2-1 19 . . TRBV5-4
TGTGCCAGCAGTTCTTGGACAGGGGCCATATCTGGAAACACCATATATTTT CASSSWTGAISGNTIYF TRBJ1-3 17 . TRBD1 TRBV2
TGCGCCAGCAGCCCTTACTCCCCGGGACTAGCGGGAGGCCCTCAATCCGGGGAGCTGTTTTTT CASSPYSPGLAGGPQSGELFF TRBJ2-2 21 . TRBD2 TRBV4-3
TGTGCCAGCAGTTTAAACCTAGCGGCCCCCTACGAGCAGTACTTC CASSLNLAAPYEQYF TRBJ2-7 15 . TRBD2 TRBV27